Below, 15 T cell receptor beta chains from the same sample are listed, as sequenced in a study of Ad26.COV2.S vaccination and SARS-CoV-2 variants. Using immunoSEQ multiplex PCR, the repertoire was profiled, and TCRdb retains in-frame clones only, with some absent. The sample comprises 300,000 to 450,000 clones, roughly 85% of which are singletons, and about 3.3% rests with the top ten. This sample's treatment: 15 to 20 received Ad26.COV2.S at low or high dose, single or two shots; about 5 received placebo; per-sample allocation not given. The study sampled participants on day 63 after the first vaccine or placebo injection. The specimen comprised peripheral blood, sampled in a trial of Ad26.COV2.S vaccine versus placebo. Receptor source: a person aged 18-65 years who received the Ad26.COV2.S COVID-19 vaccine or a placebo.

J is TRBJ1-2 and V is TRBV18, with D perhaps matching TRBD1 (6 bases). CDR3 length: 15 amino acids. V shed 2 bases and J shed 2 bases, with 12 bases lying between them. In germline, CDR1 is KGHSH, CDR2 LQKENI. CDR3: CASSPAGGGNYGYTF. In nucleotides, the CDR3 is TGTGCCAGCTCACCAGCTGGAGGGGGGAACTATGGCTACACCTTC.

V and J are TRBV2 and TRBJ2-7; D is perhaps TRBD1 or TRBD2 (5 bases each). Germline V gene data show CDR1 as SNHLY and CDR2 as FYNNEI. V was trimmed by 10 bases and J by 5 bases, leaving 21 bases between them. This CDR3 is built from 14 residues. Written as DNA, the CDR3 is TGTGCCACCCAGCAGGGTCTAGGGAGCCACGAGCAGTACTTC. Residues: CATQQGLGSHEQYF. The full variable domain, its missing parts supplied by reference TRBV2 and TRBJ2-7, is EPEVTQTPSHQVTQMGQEVILRCVPISNHLYFYWYRQILGQKVEFLVSFYNNEISEKSEIFDDQFSVERPDGSNFTLKIRSTKLEDSAMYFCATQQGLGSHEQYFGPGTRLTVT.

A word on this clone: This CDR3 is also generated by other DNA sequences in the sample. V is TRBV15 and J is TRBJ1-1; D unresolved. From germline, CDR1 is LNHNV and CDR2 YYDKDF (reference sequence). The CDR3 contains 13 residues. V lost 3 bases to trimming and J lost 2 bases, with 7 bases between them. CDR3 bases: TGTGCCACCAGCAGGGCGGAAAACACTGAAGCTTTCTTT. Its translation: CATSRAENTEAFF. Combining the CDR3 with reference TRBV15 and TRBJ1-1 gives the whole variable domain DAMVIQNPRYQVTQFGKPVTLSCSQTLNHNVMYWYQQKSSQAPKLLFHYYDKDFNNEADTPDNFQSRRPNTSFCFLDIRSPGLGDTAMYLCATSRAENTEAFFGQGTRLTVV.

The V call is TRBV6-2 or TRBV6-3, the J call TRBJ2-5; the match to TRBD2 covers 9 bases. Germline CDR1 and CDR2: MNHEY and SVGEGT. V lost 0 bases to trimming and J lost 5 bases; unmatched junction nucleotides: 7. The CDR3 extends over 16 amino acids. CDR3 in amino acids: CASSYSSAGGPETQYF. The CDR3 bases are TGTGCCAGCAGTTACTCGAGTGCGGGGGGGCCGGAGACCCAGTACTTC.

DNA for the CDR3: TGTGCCAGCAGCCCGGGACAGGGAGAGGAGACCCAGTACTTC. This encodes CASSPGQGEETQYF. The rearrangement uses TRBV11-3 and TRBJ2-5, with TRBD1 matching over 9 bases. The CDR3 loop spans 14 amino acids. The V gene end was trimmed by 5 bases and the J gene end by 5 bases; junction bases not matched to a gene: 6. Germline V CDR1 and CDR2: SGHNT, YENEEA.

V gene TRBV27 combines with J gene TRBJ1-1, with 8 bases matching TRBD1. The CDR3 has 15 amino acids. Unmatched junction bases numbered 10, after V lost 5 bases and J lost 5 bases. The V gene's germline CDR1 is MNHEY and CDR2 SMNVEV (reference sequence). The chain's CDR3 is CASSVSGTGGTEAFF. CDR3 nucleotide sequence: TGTGCCAGCAGTGTCTCCGGGACAGGAGGGACTGAAGCTTTCTTT.

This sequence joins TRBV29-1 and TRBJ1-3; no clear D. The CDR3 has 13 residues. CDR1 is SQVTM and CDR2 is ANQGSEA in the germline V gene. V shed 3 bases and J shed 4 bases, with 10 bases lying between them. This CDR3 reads CSVEKVLGNTIYF. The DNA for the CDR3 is TGCAGCGTTGAGAAAGTTTTGGGAAACACCATATATTTT.

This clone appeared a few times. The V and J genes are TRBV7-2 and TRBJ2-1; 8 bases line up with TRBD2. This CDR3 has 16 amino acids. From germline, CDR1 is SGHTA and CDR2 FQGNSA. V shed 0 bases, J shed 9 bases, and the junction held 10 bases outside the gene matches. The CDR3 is CASSLALSGSIIEQFF. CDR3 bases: TGTGCCAGCAGCTTAGCTTTGAGCGGGAGTATCATTGAGCAGTTCTTC.

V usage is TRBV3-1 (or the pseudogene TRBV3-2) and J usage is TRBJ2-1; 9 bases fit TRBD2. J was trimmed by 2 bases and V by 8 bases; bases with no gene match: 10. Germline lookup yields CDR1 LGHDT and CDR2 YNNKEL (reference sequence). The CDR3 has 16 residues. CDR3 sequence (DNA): TGTGCCAGCCGAGCGACTAGCGGTTTTACCTACAATGAGCAGTTCTTC. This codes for CASRATSGFTYNEQFF.

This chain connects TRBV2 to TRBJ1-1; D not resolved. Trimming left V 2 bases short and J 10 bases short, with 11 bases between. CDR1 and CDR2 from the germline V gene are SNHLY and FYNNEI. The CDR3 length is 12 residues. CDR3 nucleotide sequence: TGTGCCAGCAGTGAATCGGGTTTAAGAGCTTTCTTT. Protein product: CASSESGLRAFF.

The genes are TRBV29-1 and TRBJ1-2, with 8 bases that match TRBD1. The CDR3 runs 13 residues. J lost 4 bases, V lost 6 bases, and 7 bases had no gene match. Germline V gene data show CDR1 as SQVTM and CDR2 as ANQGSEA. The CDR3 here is CSVSPGGSYGYTF. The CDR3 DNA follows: TGCAGCGTGTCTCCAGGGGGCAGCTATGGCTACACCTTC.

Written as DNA, the CDR3 is TGTGCCAGCAGTTCATTTTGGGGACTAGCGGGGGGGCACACAGATACGCAGTATTTT. Protein product: CASSSFWGLAGGHTDTQYF. The V call is TRBV27, the J call TRBJ2-3, with 16 bases that match TRBD2. CDR1 MNHEY and CDR2 SMNVEV come from the germline V gene (reference sequence). The junction had 9 bases not matched to a gene; V was cut back by 4 bases and J by 2 bases. There are 19 residues in the CDR3.

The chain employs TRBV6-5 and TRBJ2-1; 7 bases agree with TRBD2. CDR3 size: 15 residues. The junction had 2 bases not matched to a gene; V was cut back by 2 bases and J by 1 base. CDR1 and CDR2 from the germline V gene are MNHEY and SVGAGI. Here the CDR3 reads CASSYGGGSYNEQFF. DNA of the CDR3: TGTGCCAGCAGTTACGGGGGGGGATCCTACAATGAGCAGTTCTTC.

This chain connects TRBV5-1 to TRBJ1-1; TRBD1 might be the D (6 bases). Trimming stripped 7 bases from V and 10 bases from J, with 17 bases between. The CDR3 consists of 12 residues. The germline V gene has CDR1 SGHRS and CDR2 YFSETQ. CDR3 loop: CASRLTTGAAFF. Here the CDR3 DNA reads TGCGCCAGCCGCCTAACGACAGGCGCAGCTTTCTTT.

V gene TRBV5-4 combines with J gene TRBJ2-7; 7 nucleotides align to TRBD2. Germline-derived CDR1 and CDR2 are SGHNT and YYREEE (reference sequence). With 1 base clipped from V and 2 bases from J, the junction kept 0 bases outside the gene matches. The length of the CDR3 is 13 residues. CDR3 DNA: TGTGCCAGCAGCTTGACTAGCGCCTACGAGCAGTACTTC. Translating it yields CASSLTSAYEQYF.